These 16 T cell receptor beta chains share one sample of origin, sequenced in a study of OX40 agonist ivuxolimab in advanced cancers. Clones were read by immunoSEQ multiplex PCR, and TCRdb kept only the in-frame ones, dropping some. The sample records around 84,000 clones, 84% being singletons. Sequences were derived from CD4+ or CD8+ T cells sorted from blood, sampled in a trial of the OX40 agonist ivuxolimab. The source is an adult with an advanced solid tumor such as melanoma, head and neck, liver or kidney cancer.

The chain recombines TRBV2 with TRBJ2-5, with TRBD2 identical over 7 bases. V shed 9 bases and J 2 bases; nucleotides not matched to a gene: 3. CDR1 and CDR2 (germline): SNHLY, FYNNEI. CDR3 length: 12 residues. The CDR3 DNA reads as TGTGCCAGTGCGGGACTACAAGAGACCCAGTACTTC. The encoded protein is CASAGLQETQYF.

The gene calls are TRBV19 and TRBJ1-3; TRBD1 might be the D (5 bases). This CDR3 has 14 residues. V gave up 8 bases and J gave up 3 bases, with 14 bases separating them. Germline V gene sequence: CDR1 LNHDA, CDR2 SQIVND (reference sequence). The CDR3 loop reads CASGARGGGNTIYF. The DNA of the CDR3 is TGTGCCAGTGGGGCCCGGGGAGGTGGAAACACCATATATTTT.

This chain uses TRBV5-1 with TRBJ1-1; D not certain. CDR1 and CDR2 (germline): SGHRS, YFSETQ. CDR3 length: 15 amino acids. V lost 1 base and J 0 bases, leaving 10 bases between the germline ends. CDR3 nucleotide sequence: TGCGCCAGCAGCTTGCGGGGTACCATGAACACTGAAGCTTTCTTT. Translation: CASSLRGTMNTEAFF.

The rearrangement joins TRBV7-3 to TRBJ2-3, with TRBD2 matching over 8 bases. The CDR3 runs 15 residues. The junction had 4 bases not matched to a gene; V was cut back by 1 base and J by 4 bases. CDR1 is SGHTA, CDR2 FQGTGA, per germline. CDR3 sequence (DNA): TGTGCCAGCAGCTTAATGGCGGGAGGCCCAGATACGCAGTATTTT. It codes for CASSLMAGGPDTQYF.

The CDR3 bases are TGTGCCAGCAGCTTTGGCGGGAGAATATACGAGCAGTACTTC. Translating gives CASSFGGRIYEQYF. The V gene is TRBV7-2, the J gene TRBJ2-7; 7 nucleotides match TRBD2. Trimming at V came to 3 bases and at J to 4 bases, leaving 6 bases not matched to a gene. Looked up from germline, CDR1 is SGHTA and CDR2 is FQGNSA. This CDR3 comprises 14 residues.

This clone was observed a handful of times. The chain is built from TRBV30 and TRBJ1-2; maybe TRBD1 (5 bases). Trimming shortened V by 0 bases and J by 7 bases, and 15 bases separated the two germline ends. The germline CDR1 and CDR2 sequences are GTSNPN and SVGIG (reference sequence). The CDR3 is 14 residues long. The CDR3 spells CAWSVQQASGGYTF. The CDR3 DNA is TGTGCCTGGAGTGTACAACAGGCCTCCGGTGGCTACACCTTC.

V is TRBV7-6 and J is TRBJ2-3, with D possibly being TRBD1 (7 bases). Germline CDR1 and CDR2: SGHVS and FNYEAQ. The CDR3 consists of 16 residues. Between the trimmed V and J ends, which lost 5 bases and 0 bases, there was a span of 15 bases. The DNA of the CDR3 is TGTGCCAGCAGCCTGAGGGGGCGGGGTAGCACAGATACGCAGTATTTT. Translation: CASSLRGRGSTDTQYF.

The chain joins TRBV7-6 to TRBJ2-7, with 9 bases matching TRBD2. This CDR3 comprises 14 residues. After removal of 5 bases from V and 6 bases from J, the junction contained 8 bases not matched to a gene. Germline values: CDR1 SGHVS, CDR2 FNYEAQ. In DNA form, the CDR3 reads TGTGCCAGCAGCCAAATAGCGGGAGAAGGCGAGCAGTACTTC. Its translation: CASSQIAGEGEQYF.

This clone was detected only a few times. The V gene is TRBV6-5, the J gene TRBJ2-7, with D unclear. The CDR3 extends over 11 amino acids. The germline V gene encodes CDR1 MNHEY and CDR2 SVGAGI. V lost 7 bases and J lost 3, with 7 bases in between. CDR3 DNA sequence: TGTGCCAGCACCCTCGGCTACGAGCAGTACTTC. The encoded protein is CASTLGYEQYF.

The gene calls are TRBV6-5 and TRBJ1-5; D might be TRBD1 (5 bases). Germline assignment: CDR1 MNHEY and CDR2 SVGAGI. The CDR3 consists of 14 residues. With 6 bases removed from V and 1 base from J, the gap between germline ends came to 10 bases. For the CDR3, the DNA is TGTGCCAGCAGAACCGGGGGGAGCAATCAGCCCCAGCATTTT. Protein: CASRTGGSNQPQHF.

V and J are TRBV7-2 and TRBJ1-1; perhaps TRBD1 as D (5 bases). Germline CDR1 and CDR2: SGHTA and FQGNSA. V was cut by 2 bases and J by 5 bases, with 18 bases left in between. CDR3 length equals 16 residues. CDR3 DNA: TGTGCCAGCAGCTTATTAGGGGCCAGGGCAGGAACTGAAGCTTTCTTT. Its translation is CASSLLGARAGTEAFF.

The CDR3 reads CASSLVAASDTQYF. The CDR3 DNA is TGTGCCAGCAGCTTAGTGGCAGCTTCAGATACGCAGTATTTT. V and J are TRBV7-2 and TRBJ2-3, with D unresolved. V was shortened by 1 base and J by 4 bases, with 9 bases between the two germline ends. This CDR3 contains 14 residues. The germline gives CDR1 SGHTA, CDR2 FQGNSA.

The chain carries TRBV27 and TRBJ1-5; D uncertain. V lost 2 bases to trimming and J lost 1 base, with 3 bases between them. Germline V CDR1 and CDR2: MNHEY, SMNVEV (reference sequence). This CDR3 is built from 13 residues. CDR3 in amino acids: CASSLVSNQPQHF. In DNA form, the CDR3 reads TGTGCCAGCAGTTTAGTAAGCAATCAGCCCCAGCATTTT.

CDR3 DNA: TGCAGCGTTGGCGGATTAGCCTCCTACGAGCAGTACTTC. It specifies CSVGGLASYEQYF. The V call is TRBV29-1, the J call TRBJ2-7; no reliable D call. The CDR3 has 13 residues. Germline lookup yields CDR1 SQVTM and CDR2 ANQGSEA. V shed 4 bases and J shed 0 bases, with 10 bases lying between them.

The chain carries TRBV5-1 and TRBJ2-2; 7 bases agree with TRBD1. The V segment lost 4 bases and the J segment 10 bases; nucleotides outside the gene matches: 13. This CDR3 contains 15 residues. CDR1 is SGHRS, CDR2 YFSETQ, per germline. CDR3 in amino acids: CASSASGQSSEELFF. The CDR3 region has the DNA TGCGCCAGCAGCGCCTCGGGACAGTCGTCCGAGGAGCTGTTTTTT.

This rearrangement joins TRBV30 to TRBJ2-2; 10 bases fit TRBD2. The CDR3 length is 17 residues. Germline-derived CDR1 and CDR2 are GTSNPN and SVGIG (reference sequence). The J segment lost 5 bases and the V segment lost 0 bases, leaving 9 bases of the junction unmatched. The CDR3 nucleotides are TGTGCCTGGAGTGTCAGCACTAGCGGGACAGTTACCGGGGAGCTGTTTTTT. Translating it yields CAWSVSTSGTVTGELFF.